The present entry profiles one T cell receptor beta chain with its context. V lost 4 bases and J lost 7; bases outside the gene matches: 8. The CDR3 spans 15 residues. Germline values: CDR1 SGHRS, CDR2 YFSETQ. Preparation of the TCRbeta library used unique molecular identifiers. Via MiXCR, TCRdb re-called the PCR reads, giving one row per CDR3 protein. The table has roughly 590,000 distinct CDR3 sequences, 16% seen once. This specimen belongs to a study of T-cell reconstitution after alpha-beta-depleted transplantation in children. The starting material was PBMCs from the stem cell graft donor, obtained from the stem cell graft. V is TRBV5-1 and J is TRBJ2-1; 10 bases map to TRBD2. This TCR was recovered from a human donor who donated a stem cell graft to a child with acute myeloid leukemia. CDR3 protein: CASSPERGGRNEQFF. CDR3 DNA sequence: TGCGCCAGCAGCCCTGAGCGGGGGGGCCGGAATGAGCAGTTCTTC.